The 7 T cell receptor beta chains in this list originate from one sample, sequenced in a study of T-cell reconstitution after alpha-beta-depleted transplantation in children. During its preparation, the TCRbeta library received unique molecular identifiers. Each CDR3 protein gets one entry after TCRdb re-called the PCR reads with MiXCR. The profile shows approximately 350,000 distinct CDR3 sequences, 10% of them singletons. The sequenced sample was PBMCs from the stem cell graft donor, obtained from the stem cell graft. These receptors all stem from a human donor who donated a stem cell graft to a child with acute lymphoblastic leukemia.

The rearrangement joins TRBV6-2 or TRBV6-3 to TRBJ2-7; 8 bases line up with TRBD2. This CDR3 has 13 residues. In germline, CDR1 is MNHEY, CDR2 SVGEGT. J lost 3 bases, V lost 6 bases, and 4 bases had no gene match. In DNA, the CDR3 is TGTGCCAGCAGCCGTAGCGGGAACTACGAGCAGTACTTC. Translated, it gives CASSRSGNYEQYF.

There are many counts of this clonotype. V gene TRBV20-1 combines with J gene TRBJ2-1; the match to TRBD2 covers 10 bases. CDR1 is DFQATT and CDR2 is SNEGSKA in the germline V gene (reference sequence). The CDR3 is 14 amino acids. The V gene end was trimmed by 3 bases and the J gene end by 8 bases; junction bases not matched to a gene: 7. In DNA form, the CDR3 reads TGCAGTGCTAGGGGTAGCGGGAGGTCAGATGAGCAGTTCTTC. This gives the protein CSARGSGRSDEQFF.

This clonotype came up a few times. The chain couples TRBV6-2 or TRBV6-3 to TRBJ2-7; no definite D call. This CDR3 contains 12 residues. Germline CDR1 and CDR2: MNHEY and SVGEGT. The V gene lost 9 bases and the J gene lost 5 bases, with 14 bases spanning the gap. The CDR3 loop reads CAREDGGDEQYF. DNA of the CDR3: TGTGCCAGAGAGGACGGCGGTGACGAGCAGTACTTC.

This clonotype was observed at least ten times. The chain uses TRBV5-1 and TRBJ2-7; TRBD1 matches at 9 bases. The germline gives CDR1 SGHRS, CDR2 YFSETQ. The CDR3 totals 16 residues. J was trimmed by 5 bases and V by 1 base; bases with no gene match: 10. The CDR3, as DNA: TGCGCCAGCAGCTTGTCTGGGACAGGGAGTTTCCACGAGCAGTACTTC. Encoded protein: CASSLSGTGSFHEQYF.

The genes are TRBV28 and TRBJ2-7; weak D call: TRBD1 (6 bases). V was shortened by 2 bases and J by 6 bases, with 26 bases between the two germline ends. This CDR3 region has 18 residues. Germline V CDR1 and CDR2: MDHEN, SYDVKM. The CDR3 region is CASSLSRGSSDGGLEQYF. The DNA of the CDR3 is TGTGCCAGCAGTTTAAGCAGGGGCTCATCTGATGGGGGCCTCGAGCAGTACTTC.

This clonotype was seen only a few times. The gene calls are TRBV5-1 and TRBJ2-5; tentatively, D is TRBD1 (7 bases). This CDR3 spans 15 amino acids. V dropped 0 bases and J dropped 5 bases, with 14 bases sitting between them. CDR1 SGHRS and CDR2 YFSETQ come from the germline V gene. The CDR3 reads CASSLVAGGTETQYF. CDR3 DNA: TGCGCCAGCAGCTTGGTGGCAGGGGGGACGGAGACCCAGTACTTC.

This clonotype was recorded many times. The chain carries TRBV20-1 and TRBJ2-3; 7 nucleotides match TRBD2. The CDR3 spans 14 residues. The J segment lost 4 bases and the V segment lost 5 bases, leaving 9 bases of the junction unmatched. CDR1 is DFQATT, CDR2 SNEGSKA, per germline (reference sequence). CDR3 protein: CSAFSGRHPDTQYF. CDR3 coding DNA: TGCAGTGCTTTTAGCGGGCGACACCCAGATACGCAGTATTTT.